The 31 T cell receptor beta chains presented below share a single source sample, sequenced in a study of robustness of blood B and T cell sequencing. mRNA, not genomic DNA, served as the source for TCR beta repertoires. The cDNA carried a universal priming site added by a 5' template-switch oligo. Every cDNA molecule received a random 12-nucleotide UMI from the template-switch oligo. Each CDR3 protein is one row after TCRdb ran MiXCR on the PCR reads. The data hold about 4,000 distinct CDR3 sequences, with about 56% observed a single time. Specimen: peripheral blood. The receptors derive from a human donor in good health.

This clonotype appeared a few times. CDR3 sequence: CASSQGGGTGIWGEQYF. The CDR3 DNA sequence: TGTGCCAGCAGCCAGGGGGGCGGGACAGGGATCTGGGGCGAGCAGTACTTC. J is TRBJ2-7 and V is TRBV4-2, with 9 bases identical to TRBD1. The trim removed 3 bases at V and 6 bases at J, leaving 15 bases unmatched. This CDR3 has 17 amino acids. Germline values: CDR1 LGHNA, CDR2 YNFKEQ.

This chain's CDR3 is CASSYVALENTGELFF. The CDR3 DNA reads as TGTGCCAGCAGTTACGTAGCCTTAGAGAACACCGGGGAGCTGTTTTTT. The rearrangement uses TRBV6-2 or TRBV6-3 and TRBJ2-2; no clear D gene. Germline V gene data show CDR1 as MNHEY and CDR2 as SVGEGT. The CDR3 is 16 residues long. Trimming removed 2 bases from V and 1 base from J, with 11 bases in between.

This clonotype was counted only a few times. This chain uses TRBV29-1 with TRBJ2-7; no reliable D call. Trimming stripped 6 bases from V and 7 bases from J, with 25 bases between. The CDR3 has 15 amino acids. CDR1 and CDR2 from the germline V gene are SQVTM and ANQGSEA. The CDR3 protein is CSVVGYGSPLGEQYF. In DNA form, the CDR3 reads TGCAGCGTGGTGGGGTATGGGTCTCCCCTAGGAGAGCAGTACTTC.

The chain couples TRBV29-1 to TRBJ1-1; no firm D call. Germline V gives CDR1 SQVTM, CDR2 ANQGSEA. The CDR3 has 12 amino acids. The V gene lost 4 bases and the J gene lost 5 bases, with 11 bases spanning the gap. In nucleotides, the CDR3 is TGCAGCGTTGGCGGGGTCGGAACTGAAGCTTTCTTT. Its protein product is CSVGGVGTEAFF.

CDR3 sequence reads: CASSQRGGTGRGYTF. The DNA of the CDR3 is TGTGCCAGCAGCCAGAGGGGGGGCACGGGGCGAGGCTACACCTTC. The chain is built from TRBV5-6 and TRBJ1-2; maybe TRBD1 (6 bases). Trimming pared 4 bases from V and 8 bases from J, leaving 21 bases between. The length of the CDR3 is 15 residues. The germline V gene has CDR1 SGHDT and CDR2 YYEEEE.

The rearrangement uses TRBV29-1 and TRBJ2-7, with 8 bases aligning to TRBD2. V shed 5 bases, J shed 7 bases, and the junction held 10 bases outside the gene matches. CDR1 and CDR2 (germline): SQVTM, ANQGSEA. The CDR3 runs 13 residues. For the CDR3, the DNA is TGCAGCGTTCAGGACCGCGGGGGGATGGAGCAGTACTTC. Translating it yields CSVQDRGGMEQYF.

The chain recombines TRBV11-3 with TRBJ2-3; no definite D call. The CDR3 has 16 amino acids. Germline CDR1 reads SGHNT; CDR2 reads YENEEA. V lost 3 bases, J lost 2 bases, and 15 bases lay in between. DNA for the CDR3: TGTGCCAGCAGCTTCCCCCCTCAAGAGACCACAGATACGCAGTATTTT. Amino acids: CASSFPPQETTDTQYF. Full variable domain (outside the CDR3, taken from reference TRBV11-3 and TRBJ2-3): EAGVVQSPRYKIIEKKQPVAFWCNPISGHNTLYWYLQNLGQGPELLIRYENEEAVDDSQLPKDRFSAERLKGVDSTLKIQPAELGDSAVYLCASSFPPQETTDTQYFGPGTRLTVL.

CDR3 amino acids: CASRSGVPLSGYTF. The CDR3 nucleotides read TGTGCCAGCAGGTCAGGGGTACCCCTATCAGGCTACACCTTC. This chain joins TRBV6-1 and TRBJ1-2, with D possibly being TRBD1 (6 bases). V was trimmed by 6 bases and J by 8 bases, leaving 19 bases between them. Germline CDR1 reads MNHNS; CDR2 reads SASEGT. There are 14 residues in the CDR3.

This clonotype has more than one count but fewer than ten. This chain joins TRBV18 and TRBJ1-1, with TRBD1 identical over 7 bases. CDR1 KGHSH and CDR2 LQKENI come from the germline V gene. The CDR3 totals 15 residues. Germline trimming cut 3 bases from V and 6 bases from J; bases unmatched to any gene: 10. The CDR3 DNA reads TGTGCCAGCTCACCCCAGGGACAGACCCCTGCTGAAGCTTTCTTT. Residues: CASSPQGQTPAEAFF. The full variable domain, rest sourced from reference TRBV18 and TRBJ1-1, is NAGVMQNPRHLVRRRGQEARLRCSPMKGHSHVYWYRQLPEEGLKFMVYLQKENIIDESGMPKERFSAEFPKEGPSILRIQQVVRGDSAAYFCASSPQGQTPAEAFFGQGTRLTVV.

The chain couples TRBV6-2 or TRBV6-3 to TRBJ2-1; 7 positions agree with TRBD2. The length of the CDR3 is 16 residues. Per germline, CDR1 MNHEY and CDR2 SVGEGT. The V segment lost 8 bases and the J segment 7 bases; nucleotides outside the gene matches: 17. The CDR3 reads CASLAYGVRGENEQFF. The CDR3 nucleotides read TGTGCCAGCCTAGCTTATGGGGTTCGGGGGGAAAATGAGCAGTTCTTC.

V gene TRBV10-3 combines with J gene TRBJ2-7; tentatively, D is TRBD2 (6 bases). Trimming took off 6 bases at V and 1 base at J, with 10 bases between the two ends. Germline values: CDR1 ENHRY, CDR2 SYGVKD. The CDR3 is 13 amino acids. The CDR3 region is CAIRSGTSYEQYF. In nucleotides, the CDR3 is TGTGCCATCAGGTCAGGGACTTCCTACGAGCAGTACTTC.

In its sample, this clonotype was seen a few times. J is TRBJ2-1 and V is TRBV6-1, with 9 bases aligning to TRBD2. The CDR3 contains 15 residues. The germline gives CDR1 MNHNS, CDR2 SASEGT. Trimming took 6 bases from V and 2 from J; bases not matched to a gene: 5. CDR3: CASRDQRGAYNEQFF. CDR3 DNA: TGTGCCAGCAGGGACCAGCGGGGGGCCTACAATGAGCAGTTCTTC.

The rearrangement joins TRBV5-4 to TRBJ2-3; tentatively, D is TRBD2 (5 bases). CDR3 length: 15 amino acids. V was clipped by 5 bases and J by 2 bases, with 15 bases between them. Germline loops: CDR1 SGHNT, CDR2 YYREEE (reference sequence). CDR3 loop: CASRSRREDTDTQYF. DNA for the CDR3: TGTGCCAGCAGATCTCGACGGGAAGACACAGATACGCAGTATTTT.

The chain carries TRBV30 and TRBJ1-2, with 8 bases that match TRBD1. Germline values: CDR1 GTSNPN, CDR2 SVGIG (reference sequence). The J segment lost 5 bases and the V segment lost 6 bases, leaving 2 bases of the junction unmatched. The CDR3 is made up of 11 amino acids. CDR3: CACRQGYGYTF. The CDR3 DNA reads TGTGCCTGTAGACAGGGGTATGGCTACACCTTC. Using reference TRBV30 and TRBJ1-2 for the parts outside the CDR3, the full variable domain is SQTIHQWPATLVQPVGSPLSLECTVEGTSNPNLYWYRQAAGRGLQLLFYSVGIGQISSEVPQNLSASRPQDRQFILSSKKLLLSDSGFYLCACRQGYGYTFGSGTRLTVV.

The V gene is TRBV11-2, the J gene TRBJ2-1, with D hard to call. Germline V gene sequence: CDR1 SGHAT, CDR2 FQNNGV. This CDR3 comprises 13 residues. Trimming took off 5 bases at V and 5 bases at J, with 10 bases between the two ends. The CDR3 DNA sequence: TGTGCCAGCAGCCTCGACCGGGACAATGAGCAGTTCTTC. Its protein is CASSLDRDNEQFF.

This clonotype has a handful of counts. V usage is TRBV6-2 or TRBV6-3 and J usage is TRBJ2-7; TRBD1 matches at 7 bases. The CDR3 has 19 residues. The ends lost 6 bases at V and 2 bases at J; junction bases unmatched: 22. The germline V gene has CDR1 MNHEY and CDR2 SVGEGT. CDR3 residues: CASRNFTRLDRANPYEQYF. The CDR3 region has the DNA TGTGCCAGCAGAAATTTCACCAGATTAGACAGGGCCAACCCCTACGAGCAGTACTTC.

This chain joins TRBV10-3 and TRBJ2-3, with no clear D. CDR1 is ENHRY, CDR2 SYGVKD, per germline. CDR3 length equals 15 residues. V lost 4 bases and J lost 0, with 11 bases in between. CDR3 residues: CAISVRTTSTDTQYF. Here the CDR3 DNA reads TGTGCCATCAGTGTGCGGACGACTAGCACAGATACGCAGTATTTT.

This clonotype was observed a handful of times. CDR3 sequence reads: CASNYNTEAFF. CDR3 sequence (DNA): TGTGCCAGCAATTATAACACTGAAGCTTTCTTT. This chain uses TRBV6-6 with TRBJ1-1; D uncertain. The V and J ends lost 7 bases and 2 bases respectively, with 5 bases between them. The germline gives CDR1 MNHNY, CDR2 SVGAGI (reference sequence). The CDR3 consists of 11 residues.

The chain uses TRBV30 and TRBJ2-3; possibly TRBD1 or TRBD2 for D (6 bases each). V shed 0 bases and J shed 0 bases, with 13 bases lying between them. The CDR3 has 16 amino acids. The germline V gene has CDR1 GTSNPN and CDR2 SVGIG (reference sequence). The CDR3 nucleotides are TGTGCCTGGAGTGTACGGGGGCGCGTGAGCACAGATACGCAGTATTTT. Amino acid sequence: CAWSVRGRVSTDTQYF.

A few counts support this clonotype. The V and J genes are TRBV7-9 and TRBJ1-5; 9 bases align to TRBD1. Germline V CDR1 and CDR2: SEHNR, FQNEAQ (reference sequence). This CDR3 is 18 amino acids long. With V trimmed by 1 base and J by 4 bases, 11 bases remained unmatched. Here the CDR3 DNA reads TGTGCCAGCAGCTTAGGACGTTCCGGGACAGGGCTGAATCAGCCCCAGCATTTT. Amino acids: CASSLGRSGTGLNQPQHF. The variable domain in full, with the rest retrieved from reference TRBV7-9 and TRBJ1-5, is DTGVSQNPRHKITKRGQNVTFRCDPISEHNRLYWYRQTLGQGPEFLTYFQNEAQLEKSRLLSDRFSAERPKGSFSTLEIQRTEQGDSAMYLCASSLGRSGTGLNQPQHFGDGTRLSIL.

This sequence joins TRBV11-1 and TRBJ2-2; D might be TRBD1 (6 bases). The ends were cut back, 5 bases at V and 7 bases at J, with 17 bases in the middle. Germline CDR1 reads SGHAT; CDR2 reads FQDESV (reference sequence). The CDR3 is 15 amino acids. Here the CDR3 reads CASSASTGRNGELFF. The CDR3 coding sequence is TGTGCCAGCAGCGCTTCGACAGGCAGGAACGGGGAGCTGTTTTTT.

This clonotype rates as large. The chain links TRBV10-3 to TRBJ1-1; 9 bases match TRBD1. Germline V gene sequence: CDR1 ENHRY, CDR2 SYGVKD. CDR3 length equals 17 residues. V lost 0 bases to trimming and J lost 5 bases; unmatched junction nucleotides: 10. Here the CDR3 reads CAISESGTGIGGTEAFF. The CDR3 DNA sequence: TGTGCCATCAGTGAGTCAGGGACAGGGATAGGAGGGACTGAAGCTTTCTTT.

The chain links TRBV29-1 to TRBJ2-7, with TRBD2 as a possible D gene (5 bases). The germline CDR1 and CDR2 sequences are SQVTM and ANQGSEA. The CDR3 sequence is 11 residues long. V was pared by 7 bases and J by 0 bases, with 7 bases between. CDR3: CSGRSSYEQYF. The DNA of the CDR3 is TGCAGCGGGAGGAGCTCCTACGAGCAGTACTTC.

This clonotype showed up just a few times. The chain employs TRBV7-9 and TRBJ2-7, with a tentative D call TRBD1 (5 bases). The CDR3 has 13 residues. CDR1 and CDR2 (germline): SEHNR, FQNEAQ (reference sequence). Trimming took 3 bases from V and 13 from J, leaving 19 bases between them. In DNA form, the CDR3 reads TGTGCCAGCAGCTTGCGCCAGAGAAGACAGTTTTACTTC. It encodes CASSLRQRRQFYF. Complete variable domain (other parts from reference TRBV7-9 and TRBJ2-7): DTGVSQNPRHKITKRGQNVTFRCDPISEHNRLYWYRQTLGQGPEFLTYFQNEAQLEKSRLLSDRFSAERPKGSFSTLEIQRTEQGDSAMYLCASSLRQRRQFYFGPGTRLTVT.

This clonotype was counted once. The chain carries TRBV21-1 and TRBJ2-7. TRBV21-1 is recorded as a pseudogene. This CDR3 comprises 14 residues. CDR3 region: CASNTGSSTYEQYF. The CDR3 DNA reads TGTGCCAGCAACACAGGGTCCTCGACCTACGAGCAGTACTTC.

CDR3 protein: CASQAGYRGNTEAFF. CDR3 DNA sequence: TGTGCCAGTCAAGCGGGCTACAGGGGCAACACTGAAGCTTTCTTT. This sequence joins TRBV19 and TRBJ1-1; 7 bases are shared with TRBD1. The CDR3 loop spans 15 amino acids. Germline-derived CDR1 and CDR2 are LNHDA and SQIVND (reference sequence). V shed 8 bases, J shed 2 bases, and the junction held 11 bases outside the gene matches. Based on the CDR3 plus reference TRBV19 and TRBJ1-1, the full variable domain is DGGITQSPKYLFRKEGQNVTLSCEQNLNHDAMYWYRQDPGQGLRLIYYSQIVNDFQKGDIAEGYSVSREKKESFPLTVTSAQKNPTAFYLCASQAGYRGNTEAFFGQGTRLTVV.

The rearrangement joins TRBV5-5 to TRBJ1-2; unclear D gene. The CDR3 covers 15 residues. CDR1 SGHKS and CDR2 YYEKEE come from the germline V gene (reference sequence). Trimming cost V 0 bases and J 4 bases, with 13 bases left between them. CDR3 protein: CASSLEPGLGYGYTF. The CDR3 DNA reads as TGTGCCAGCAGCTTGGAGCCGGGTTTAGGCTATGGCTACACCTTC.

The CDR3 region has the DNA TGTGCCGCCAGTGACAGGGACACTGAAGCTTTCTTT. Its protein is CAASDRDTEAFF. The rearrangement joins TRBV6-4 to TRBJ1-1, with TRBD1 matching over 7 bases. CDR1 and CDR2 from the germline V gene are MRHNA and SNTAGT. The CDR3 length is 12 residues. The V and J ends lost 11 bases and 3 bases, in that order; junction bases with no gene match: 6.

The J gene is TRBJ2-3, the V gene TRBV10-1; 12 nucleotides line up with TRBD1. Germline CDR1 reads WNHNN; CDR2 reads SYGVQD (reference sequence). The CDR3 has 17 amino acids. Losses at the gene ends were 5 bases for V and 6 bases for J; bases not matched to a gene: 12. The CDR3 region is CASSYSGTGGRTDTQYF. The CDR3, as DNA: TGCGCCAGCAGTTACTCCGGGACAGGGGGCCGGACCGATACGCAGTATTTT.

This clonotype was seen more than once but under ten times. V usage is TRBV7-8 and J usage is TRBJ2-3; the D call may be TRBD1 or TRBD2 (5 bases each). From germline, CDR1 is SGHVS and CDR2 FQNEAQ. The V end was cut by 7 bases, the J end by 6 bases, with 17 bases between. This CDR3 is built from 14 residues. The CDR3: CASTEGTADDTQYF. CDR3 bases: TGTGCCAGCACCGAAGGGACCGCCGACGATACGCAGTATTTT. Full variable domain (rest looked up from reference TRBV7-8 and TRBJ2-3): GAGVSQSPRYKVAKRGQDVALRCDPISGHVSLFWYQQALGQGPEFLTYFQNEAQLDKSGLPSDRFFAERPEGSVSTLKIQRTQQEDSAVYLCASTEGTADDTQYFGPGTRLTVL.

The rearrangement links TRBV5-5 to TRBJ1-6; D gene uncertain. The CDR3 consists of 16 residues. V lost 1 base, J lost 1 base, and 9 bases lay in between. Germline loops: CDR1 SGHKS, CDR2 YYEKEE (reference sequence). The CDR3 DNA reads as TGTGCCAGCAGCTTGTACATTCTTTCCTATAATTCACCCCTCCACTTT. It specifies CASSLYILSYNSPLHF.